The 16 T cell receptor beta chains in this list originate from one sample, sequenced in a study of cytomegalovirus exposure and HLA in healthy donors. Primers included in the PCR were 60 Vbeta and 13 Jbeta primers. Assay: immunoSEQ multiplex PCR; the TCRdb copy retains only in-frame clones and omits some. The profile shows about 190,000 clones, 81% of them singletons. Source material: PBMCs. These receptors were obtained from a man younger than 30 in good health and CMV-seronegative.

This chain connects TRBV7-9 to TRBJ2-7; the match to TRBD1 covers 10 bases. The J segment lost 2 bases and the V segment lost 5 bases, leaving 6 bases of the junction unmatched. The CDR3 has 15 amino acids. Germline values: CDR1 SEHNR, CDR2 FQNEAQ (reference sequence). The CDR3 sequence: CASSRTGTGAYEQYF. The CDR3 DNA reads TGTGCCAGCAGCAGGACCGGGACAGGGGCCTACGAGCAGTACTTC.

The chain has TRBV30 and TRBJ2-3; possibly TRBD1 for D (5 bases). Germline V gene data show CDR1 as GTSNPN and CDR2 as SVGIG (reference sequence). The CDR3 sequence is 13 residues long. Trimming cost V 8 bases and J 4 bases, with 16 bases left between them. The CDR3 nucleotides read TGTGCCCTTCGAGAAGGGGAAGCAGATACGCAGTATTTT. As protein: CALREGEADTQYF.

In this sample, this clone turned up a few times. The chain has TRBV6-6 and TRBJ2-5; 9 bases fit TRBD1. Germline-derived CDR1 and CDR2 are MNHNY and SVGAGI (reference sequence). The CDR3 runs 14 residues. J lost 5 bases, V lost 7 bases, and 8 bases had no gene match. CDR3 residues: CASNSLQGAETQYF. Written as DNA, the CDR3 is TGTGCCAGCAACAGTTTACAGGGGGCGGAGACCCAGTACTTC.

This clone was counted a single time. The rearrangement joins TRBV4-3 to TRBJ1-1; no clear D gene. Trimming removed 0 bases at V and 5 bases at J, with 13 bases between. The CDR3 spans 15 residues. CDR1 is LGHNA and CDR2 is YSLEER in the germline V gene. CDR3 in DNA: TGCGCCAGCAGCCAAGAGGCGGGAGGTACAACTGAAGCTTTCTTT. Translated, it gives CASSQEAGGTTEAFF.

The J gene is TRBJ2-7, the V gene TRBV15, with a possible D match to TRBD2 (5 bases). V gave up 0 bases and J gave up 0 bases, with 12 bases separating them. Germline loops: CDR1 LNHNV, CDR2 YYDKDF (reference sequence). The CDR3 covers 16 residues. This CDR3 is CATSRDPGISSYEQYF. In DNA form, the CDR3 reads TGTGCCACCAGCAGAGATCCCGGGATAAGCTCCTACGAGCAGTACTTC.

The V and J genes are TRBV7-3 and TRBJ2-3, with TRBD1 matching over 8 bases. The CDR3 covers 17 residues. Germline CDR1 and CDR2: SGHTA and FQGTGA. V shed 0 bases and J 1 base; nucleotides not matched to a gene: 6. CDR3 sequence: CASSLTETGVGTDTQYF. The CDR3, as DNA: TGTGCCAGCAGCTTAACTGAGACAGGGGTGGGCACAGATACGCAGTATTTT.

The chain employs TRBV6-6 and TRBJ2-7, with D possibly TRBD1 on 6 matching bases. This CDR3 has 16 amino acids. Trimming shortened V by 5 bases and J by 6 bases, and 23 bases separated the two germline ends. The germline V gene has CDR1 MNHNY and CDR2 SVGAGI (reference sequence). The CDR3 DNA is TGTGCCAGCAGTACCCCCCTCGGGACAAGGAGTACCGAGCAGTACTTC. Translated: CASSTPLGTRSTEQYF.

J is TRBJ1-2 and V is TRBV5-8; a possible D gene is TRBD1 (6 bases). The CDR3 sequence is 15 residues long. V was clipped by 3 bases and J by 2 bases, with 14 bases between them. Germline values: CDR1 SGHTS, CDR2 YDEGEE. CDR3 sequence reads: CASSSYRVANYGYTF. The CDR3 DNA is TGTGCCAGCAGCTCTTACAGGGTTGCAAACTATGGCTACACCTTC.

The V gene is TRBV19, the J gene TRBJ1-6, with D perhaps TRBD1 (5 bases). The germline V gene has CDR1 LNHDA and CDR2 SQIVND (reference sequence). V was trimmed by 10 bases and J by 3 bases, leaving 13 bases between them. The CDR3 spans 14 residues. The CDR3 DNA is TGTGCCACCCAAGAAGGGGACTATAATTCACCCCTCCACTTT. Translation gives CATQEGDYNSPLHF.

The chain has TRBV2 and TRBJ1-5, with no clear D. This CDR3 spans 16 amino acids. V was cut by 2 bases and J by 0 bases, with 11 bases left in between. The germline CDR1 and CDR2 sequences are SNHLY and FYNNEI. CDR3 bases: TGTGCCAGCAGTGAATCGACACCTTTTAGCAATCAGCCCCAGCATTTT. As protein: CASSESTPFSNQPQHF.

The J gene is TRBJ1-1, the V gene TRBV5-6; 8 nucleotides align to TRBD1. Trimming removed 5 bases from V and 6 bases from J; junction bases left unmatched: 12. The CDR3 has 15 residues. Per germline, CDR1 SGHDT and CDR2 YYEEEE. CDR3: CASRLAGTGGAEAFF. The CDR3 DNA reads TGTGCCAGCAGGCTCGCAGGGACAGGTGGGGCTGAAGCTTTCTTT.

The chain links TRBV28 to TRBJ1-2; the D is unclear. CDR1 MDHEN and CDR2 SYDVKM come from the germline V gene. The CDR3 loop spans 14 amino acids. V was clipped by 1 base and J by 1 base, with 7 bases between them. The CDR3 sequence is CASSLFRGNYGYTF. DNA for the CDR3: TGTGCCAGCAGTTTATTTCGGGGTAACTATGGCTACACCTTC.

This chain joins TRBV28 and TRBJ2-2, with D perhaps matching TRBD2 (6 bases). This CDR3 spans 15 amino acids. Trimming cost V 8 bases and J 0 bases, with 13 bases left between them. Germline values: CDR1 MDHEN, CDR2 SYDVKM. The CDR3 region is CASRVGTANTGELFF. The CDR3 nucleotides read TGTGCCAGCCGGGTGGGGACTGCGAACACCGGGGAGCTGTTTTTT.

The V gene is TRBV6-5, the J gene TRBJ2-7; D call uncertain. V was pared by 6 bases and J by 7 bases, with 16 bases between. Germline V gene data show CDR1 as MNHEY and CDR2 as SVGAGI. CDR3 length: 13 amino acids. This CDR3 reads CASRPHNTEEQYF. CDR3 bases: TGTGCCAGCAGACCGCACAATACGGAGGAGCAGTACTTC.

This clone showed up just once. This chain connects TRBV6-5 to TRBJ2-3; TRBD2 is a possible D gene (6 bases). The CDR3 consists of 13 residues. V was cut by 6 bases and J by 0 bases, with 7 bases left in between. Germline CDR1 reads MNHEY; CDR2 reads SVGAGI. Here the CDR3 DNA reads TGTGCCAGCAGCCGGGGGAGCACAGATACGCAGTATTTT. It encodes CASSRGSTDTQYF.

This sequence joins TRBV5-6 and TRBJ2-1; unclear D gene. CDR1 SGHDT and CDR2 YYEEEE come from the germline V gene. V shed 3 bases and J shed 1 base, with 14 bases lying between them. The length of the CDR3 is 16 residues. The CDR3, as DNA: TGTGCCAGCAGCTCTCAAGCTACCCCTTCCTACAATGAGCAGTTCTTC. Its translation is CASSSQATPSYNEQFF.